This T cell receptor (beta chain) was captured in a study of cytomegalovirus exposure and HLA in healthy donors. At the level of the study: The use of the same platform for the 120 validation repertoires and the roughly 670 first-cohort repertoires was reported by a later analysis.

Clones were read by immunoSEQ multiplex PCR, and TCRdb kept only the in-frame ones, dropping some. The data hold tens of thousands of clones, with about 97% observed a single time. Broader study findings: Investigators reported fewer than 200 TCR beta chains as tied to cytomegalovirus. High specificity and sensitivity for cytomegalovirus status were reported for the classifier. In vitro experiments confirmed that a few CMV-associated chains were specific for CMV antigens.

Of note for this clone: The antigen remains undetermined.

Germline-derived CDR1 and CDR2 are MNHNS and SASEGT. This CDR3 spans 13 amino acids. The V end lost 7 bases, the J end lost 3 bases, and 11 bases lay between the germline ends. This clonotype originated in a woman aged 18-35 years in good health and CMV-seropositive. The chain is built from TRBV6-1 and TRBJ2-3; D is uncertain. Material for sequencing was PBMCs. The CDR3 sequence is CASTAPGTDTQYF. The CDR3 DNA reads TGTGCCAGCACCGCCCCCGGGACAGATACGCAGTATTTT.